Below, 27 T cell receptor beta chains from the same sample are listed, as sequenced in a study of OX40 agonist ivuxolimab in advanced cancers. Sequencing was performed with immunoSEQ multiplex PCR; in TCRdb, only in-frame clones are kept and a portion is missing. The profile covers approximately 76,000 clones, with 70% to 90% appearing a single time and less than 6% taken by the ten largest. Sequenced material: CD4+ or CD8+ T cells sorted from blood, taken in a trial of the OX40 agonist ivuxolimab. These receptors were collected from an adult with an advanced solid tumor such as melanoma, head and neck, liver or kidney cancer.

The rearrangement joins TRBV5-8 to TRBJ2-5, with D maybe TRBD2 (5 bases). The CDR3 contains 15 residues. CDR1 is SGHTS, CDR2 YDEGEE, per germline. The ends were cut back, 4 bases at V and 5 bases at J, with 18 bases in the middle. The CDR3, as DNA: TGTGCCAGCAGCCTGCCCCCGGGCCGAGGGGAGACCCAGTACTTC. Amino acids: CASSLPPGRGETQYF. The whole variable domain, filled in from reference TRBV5-8 and TRBJ2-5, reads EAGVTQSPTHLIKTRGQQATLRCSPISGHTSVYWYQQALGLGLQFLLWYDEGEERNRGNFPPRFSGRQFPNYSSELNVNALELEDSALYLCASSLPPGRGETQYFGPGTRLLVL.

The rearrangement uses TRBV27 and TRBJ2-2; D remains ambiguous. V was cut by 5 bases and J by 2 bases, with 3 bases left in between. Germline values: CDR1 MNHEY, CDR2 SMNVEV (reference sequence). CDR3 length: 12 amino acids. CDR3 amino acids: CASSSNTGELFF. For the CDR3, the DNA is TGTGCCAGCAGTAGTAACACCGGGGAGCTGTTTTTT.

This clone has just a few counts. V and J are TRBV14 and TRBJ2-7; D might be TRBD2 (7 bases). The CDR3 totals 12 residues. Deletions cut 11 bases from V and 6 bases from J, with 17 bases between. Per the germline V gene, CDR1 is SGHDN and CDR2 is FVKESK. The CDR3 protein is CAFGGGPPEQYF. The CDR3 coding sequence is TGTGCCTTCGGCGGGGGCCCCCCCGAGCAGTACTTC.

The V gene is TRBV4-2, the J gene TRBJ2-2; 7 bases map to TRBD2. V lost 5 bases and J lost 5; bases outside the gene matches: 8. The CDR3 is 15 amino acids. CDR1 is LGHNA and CDR2 is YNFKEQ in the germline V gene. CDR3: CASSSTGGGTGELFF. CDR3 DNA: TGTGCCAGCAGCTCAACGGGGGGTGGTACCGGGGAGCTGTTTTTT.

The chain carries TRBV30 and TRBJ1-5; no definite D call. Germline loops: CDR1 GTSNPN, CDR2 SVGIG (reference sequence). V was pared by 4 bases and J by 5 bases, with 12 bases between. CDR3 length equals 13 residues. DNA for the CDR3: TGTGCCTGGATGGCAGGATCTCATCAGCCCCAGCATTTT. This gives the protein CAWMAGSHQPQHF.

The chain uses TRBV5-6 and TRBJ2-3, with a weak D call TRBD2 (6 bases). CDR3 size: 16 residues. CDR1 is SGHDT and CDR2 is YYEEEE in the germline V gene. V was shortened by 7 bases and J by 3 bases, with 21 bases between the two germline ends. CDR3 loop: CASSPPGWAGTDTQYF. As DNA, the CDR3 is TGTGCCAGCTCCCCTCCCGGGTGGGCGGGAACAGATACGCAGTATTTT.

The chain couples TRBV9 to TRBJ2-3; 10 bases are a match to TRBD2. Germline assignment: CDR1 SGDLS and CDR2 YYNGEE. The J segment lost 0 bases and the V segment lost 0 bases, leaving 10 bases of the junction unmatched. The length of the CDR3 is 19 residues. The CDR3 sequence: CASSVGLAGDIFSTDTQYF. CDR3 DNA: TGTGCCAGCAGCGTAGGACTAGCGGGTGACATCTTTAGCACAGATACGCAGTATTTT.

This chain connects TRBV30 to TRBJ1-6, with TRBD1 matching over 9 bases. V lost 2 bases to trimming and J lost 10 bases; unmatched junction nucleotides: 9. The CDR3 is 15 residues long. The germline V gene encodes CDR1 GTSNPN and CDR2 SVGIG (reference sequence). The CDR3 loop reads CAWSFAGTGSSPLHF. In DNA, the CDR3 is TGTGCCTGGAGTTTCGCCGGGACAGGGAGCTCACCCCTCCACTTT.

This clone was seen a handful of times. This chain joins TRBV19 and TRBJ1-2, with D perhaps TRBD1 (5 bases). The CDR3 is 14 amino acids. Germline CDR1 reads LNHDA; CDR2 reads SQIVND (reference sequence). V lost 3 bases and J lost 5, with 13 bases in between. CDR3 in amino acids: CASSITGHRYGYTF. The CDR3, as DNA: TGTGCCAGTAGTATCACAGGCCACCGGTATGGCTACACCTTC.

V gene TRBV5-1 combines with J gene TRBJ1-1, with no clear D. CDR1 SGHRS and CDR2 YFSETQ come from the germline V gene. The CDR3 length is 15 residues. Trimming shortened V by 4 bases and J by 1 base, and 14 bases separated the two germline ends. The CDR3 DNA is TGCGCCAGCAGCCCGAGGAGGGAGGAGAACACTGAAGCTTTCTTT. Its translation: CASSPRREENTEAFF. Using reference TRBV5-1 and TRBJ1-1 for the parts outside the CDR3, the full variable domain is KAGVTQTPRYLIKTRGQQVTLSCSPISGHRSVSWYQQTPGQGLQFLFEYFSETQRNKGNFPGRFSGRQFSNSRSEMNVSTLELGDSALYLCASSPRREENTEAFFGQGTRLTVV.

This clone has only one observation. V gene TRBV5-8 combines with J gene TRBJ2-4; 7 bases align to TRBD1. V lost 3 bases and J lost 6; bases outside the gene matches: 6. The CDR3 is made up of 14 amino acids. Germline V gene sequence: CDR1 SGHTS, CDR2 YDEGEE. This CDR3 is CASSSPGQLNIQYF. The CDR3, as DNA: TGTGCCAGCAGCTCCCCGGGACAGCTAAACATTCAGTACTTC.

The chain combines TRBV10-3 with TRBJ2-7; TRBD1 matches at 7 bases. CDR3 size: 16 residues. Per the germline V gene, CDR1 is ENHRY and CDR2 is SYGVKD. The trim removed 4 bases at V and 3 bases at J, leaving 12 bases unmatched. CDR3 region: CAISAQGVRIGYEQYF. The CDR3 nucleotides are TGTGCCATCAGTGCGCAGGGGGTAAGGATCGGCTACGAGCAGTACTTC.

The chain recombines TRBV4-1 with TRBJ1-6, with unresolved D. Trimming left V 0 bases short and J 9 bases short, with 18 bases between. Germline CDR1 and CDR2: MGHRA and YSYEKL. This CDR3 has 17 amino acids. The CDR3 coding sequence is TGCGCCAGCAGCCAAGAAATTGGGTTAAGAGTTCCTTCACCCCTCCACTTT. Translating gives CASSQEIGLRVPSPLHF.

This chain connects TRBV19 to TRBJ2-1; TRBD2 might be the D (6 bases). The CDR3 sequence is 16 residues long. V lost 3 bases and J 2 bases, leaving 14 bases between the germline ends. Germline V gene lookup returns CDR1 LNHDA and CDR2 SQIVND (reference sequence). This chain's CDR3 is CASSILTSTAYNEQFF. For the CDR3, the DNA is TGTGCCAGTAGTATCCTAACTAGCACGGCCTACAATGAGCAGTTCTTC.

The chain uses TRBV5-1 and TRBJ2-5, with D unresolved. V was pared by 5 bases and J by 6 bases, with 11 bases between. The CDR3 has 12 residues. The germline gives CDR1 SGHRS, CDR2 YFSETQ. CDR3 loop: CASRAPRKTQYF. The DNA for the CDR3 is TGCGCCAGCAGGGCACCTCGGAAGACCCAGTACTTC.

The sample holds one count of this clone. CDR3 DNA: TGTGCCAGCAGCTTAGGACAGGGGACAGAGACCCAGTACTTC. It encodes CASSLGQGTETQYF. The chain is built from TRBV7-6 and TRBJ2-5; 8 bases agree with TRBD1. Looked up from germline, CDR1 is SGHVS and CDR2 is FNYEAQ. The trim removed 1 base at V and 4 bases at J, leaving 2 bases unmatched. CDR3 length: 14 amino acids.

This sequence joins TRBV7-2 and TRBJ1-3, with 9 positions matching TRBD1. Germline values: CDR1 SGHTA, CDR2 FQGNSA. This CDR3 is built from 15 residues. V lost 3 bases and J lost 5; bases outside the gene matches: 5. The CDR3, as DNA: TGTGCCAGCAGCTTCTCCGGGACAGGGCGAAACACCATATATTTT. It specifies CASSFSGTGRNTIYF.

The chain joins TRBV7-9 to TRBJ2-7; 12 bases agree with TRBD2. This CDR3 has 16 residues. Germline V gene sequence: CDR1 SEHNR, CDR2 FQNEAQ (reference sequence). Unmatched junction bases numbered 4, after V lost 4 bases and J lost 0 bases. The CDR3, as DNA: TGTGCCAGCAGCTATGGACTAGCGGGAAGCTCCTACGAGCAGTACTTC. It yields the protein CASSYGLAGSSYEQYF.

The chain is built from TRBV28 and TRBJ2-7, with D possibly matching TRBD2 (5 bases). Deletions cut 3 bases from V and 5 bases from J, with 11 bases between. Germline CDR1 reads MDHEN; CDR2 reads SYDVKM. There are 13 residues in the CDR3. CDR3 region: CASSFAAGDEQYF. Here the CDR3 DNA reads TGTGCCAGCAGTTTTGCGGCCGGGGACGAGCAGTACTTC.

The chain combines TRBV19 with TRBJ1-5; no firm D call. This CDR3 has 13 residues. Germline loops: CDR1 LNHDA, CDR2 SQIVND (reference sequence). V was shortened by 6 bases and J by 4 bases, with 10 bases between the two germline ends. The CDR3 DNA reads as TGTGCCAGTAGCTTTTCAGCGAATCAGCCCCAGCATTTT. Residues: CASSFSANQPQHF.

The V and J genes are TRBV7-9 and TRBJ2-3, with D perhaps given as TRBD1 or TRBD2 (5 bases each). The length of the CDR3 is 14 residues. Deletions cut 1 base from V and 1 base from J, with 6 bases between. CDR1 and CDR2 from the germline V gene are SEHNR and FQNEAQ (reference sequence). The chain's CDR3 is CASSLEGRTDTQYF. CDR3 bases: TGTGCCAGCAGCTTAGAGGGACGCACAGATACGCAGTATTTT.

This clone was seen only a few times. The chain has TRBV5-1 and TRBJ2-7, with 10 bases lining up with TRBD1. The CDR3 runs to 14 residues. Germline V CDR1 and CDR2: SGHRS, YFSETQ. V dropped 6 bases and J dropped 6; count of bases not matched to a gene: 9. The CDR3 bases are TGCGCCAGCAAGCCCGGGACAGGGGCGTCCGAGCAGTACTTC. It specifies CASKPGTGASEQYF.

The rearrangement joins TRBV7-2 to TRBJ1-2, with D unresolved. The germline V and J ends were trimmed by 4 bases and 5 bases, with 17 bases remaining between them. This CDR3 has 15 residues. Per germline, CDR1 SGHTA and CDR2 FQGNSA. The CDR3: CASSSGGLLGYGYTF. The CDR3 bases are TGTGCCAGCAGCTCCGGAGGGCTATTGGGGTATGGCTACACCTTC.

The rearrangement links TRBV9 to TRBJ2-1; TRBD2 aligns across 9 bases. There are 12 residues in the CDR3. Germline V gene sequence: CDR1 SGDLS, CDR2 YYNGEE. With V trimmed by 5 bases and J by 6 bases, 0 bases remained unmatched. CDR3 residues: CASRGLANEQFF. In nucleotides, the CDR3 is TGTGCCAGCAGGGGACTAGCCAATGAGCAGTTCTTC. Full variable domain (rest looked up from reference TRBV9 and TRBJ2-1): DSGVTQTPKHLITATGQRVTLRCSPRSGDLSVYWYQQSLDQGLQFLIQYYNGEERAKGNILERFSAQQFPDLHSELNLSSLELGDSALYFCASRGLANEQFFGPGTRLTVL.

This chain uses TRBV15 with TRBJ2-5; 15 nucleotides align to TRBD2. The CDR3 covers 15 residues. The germline V gene encodes CDR1 LNHNV and CDR2 YYDKDF (reference sequence). Trimming took 5 bases from V and 4 from J; bases not matched to a gene: 2. The CDR3 DNA reads TGTGCCACCAGCGGGACTAGCGGGAGGATAGAGACCCAGTACTTC. This translates into CATSGTSGRIETQYF. Full variable domain (rest looked up from reference TRBV15 and TRBJ2-5): DAMVIQNPRYQVTQFGKPVTLSCSQTLNHNVMYWYQQKSSQAPKLLFHYYDKDFNNEADTPDNFQSRRPNTSFCFLDIRSPGLGDTAMYLCATSGTSGRIETQYFGPGTRLLVL.

The gene calls are TRBV19 and TRBJ1-5; no reliable D call. The V gene lost 10 bases and the J gene lost 0 bases, with 13 bases spanning the gap. Germline V gives CDR1 LNHDA, CDR2 SQIVND (reference sequence). The CDR3 runs to 14 residues. CDR3 sequence (DNA): TGTGCCACCCTCGGACGGAATAGCAATCAGCCCCAGCATTTT. Its protein is CATLGRNSNQPQHF.

The chain carries TRBV6-5 and TRBJ2-2; D call uncertain. CDR1 and CDR2 (germline): MNHEY, SVGAGI. This CDR3 region has 11 residues. Trimming stripped 1 base from V and 13 bases from J, with 7 bases between. CDR3 bases: TGTGCCAGCAGTTACTTAGGAAGGCTGTTTTTT. Translated, it gives CASSYLGRLFF.